The rows below give T cell receptor beta chains drawn from one sample of a study of cytomegalovirus exposure and HLA in healthy donors. Clones were sequenced by immunoSEQ multiplex PCR, and TCRdb holds only the in-frame ones, with some missing. The sample carries 110,000 or so clones, approximately 80% recorded once. Source material: PBMCs. All receptors derive from a young woman in good health and CMV-seropositive. Each CDR3 is given with its conserved first and last residue. D genes are given only for firm matches. The listing skips clone size in some rows; elsewhere it reads once, few, many or a size class.

V: TRBV11-2; J: TRBJ2-7; D: TRBD2; size: .; CDR3: CAINIGTSREQYF; DNA: TGTGCCATAAATATAGGGACTAGCCGCGAGCAGTACTTC
V: TRBV7-9; J: TRBJ2-3; D: .; size: .; CDR3: CASSTRAAGSTDTQYF; DNA: TGTGCCAGCAGCACCCGTGCGGCGGGAAGCACAGATACGCAGTATTTT
V: TRBV6-5; J: TRBJ1-1; D: TRBD1; size: once; CDR3: CASSYSGDRVRLF; DNA: TGTGCCAGCAGTTACTCTGGAGACAGGGTCCGACTATTT
V: TRBV5-1; J: TRBJ1-1; D: TRBD1; size: .; CDR3: CASSARTGRTMNTEAFF; DNA: TGCGCCAGCAGCGCTCGGACAGGGCGAACTATGAACACTGAAGCTTTCTTT
V: TRBV6-5; J: TRBJ2-4; D: .; size: .; CDR3: CASSYSILAKNIQYF; DNA: TGTGCCAGCAGTTACTCGATACTAGCCAAAAACATTCAGTACTTC
V: TRBV7-9; J: TRBJ1-5; D: .; size: .; CDR3: CSSSYSQGSSNQPQHF; DNA: TGTTCCAGCAGCTATTCCCAGGGGAGTAGCAATCAGCCCCAGCATTTT
V: TRBV5-1; J: TRBJ2-7; D: .; size: .; CDR3: CASSQTGQNYEQYF; DNA: TGCGCCAGCAGCCAAACGGGACAAAATTACGAGCAGTACTTC
V: TRBV19; J: TRBJ2-1; D: TRBD2; size: .; CDR3: CASSPGTSGRANEQFF; DNA: TGTGCCAGTAGTCCCGGGACTAGCGGGAGGGCGAATGAGCAGTTCTTC
V: TRBV5-4; J: TRBJ1-1; D: TRBD1; size: .; CDR3: CASSSGQGSNTEAFF; DNA: TGTGCCAGCAGCTCCGGACAGGGTTCGAACACTGAAGCTTTCTTT
V: TRBV5-1; J: TRBJ1-5; D: .; size: .; CDR3: CASSPSGGNAQPQHF; DNA: TGCGCCAGCAGTCCCTCAGGAGGGAATGCTCAGCCCCAGCATTTT
V: TRBV4-1; J: TRBJ2-5; D: .; size: .; CDR3: CASSPRRAGRDQETQYF; DNA: TGCGCCAGCAGCCCCCGGCGGGCGGGAAGAGACCAAGAGACCCAGTACTTC
V: TRBV30; J: TRBJ1-2; D: .; size: .; CDR3: CAWSVGAGMEGYTF; DNA: TGTGCCTGGAGTGTAGGTGCAGGGATGGAGGGCTACACCTTC
V: TRBV4-1; J: TRBJ1-3; D: TRBD1; size: .; CDR3: CASSGTTGSGNTIYF; DNA: TGCGCCAGCAGCGGAACGACAGGGTCTGGAAACACCATATATTTT
V: TRBV5-4; J: TRBJ1-1; D: TRBD1; size: .; CDR3: CASSGGTGSYTEAFF; DNA: TGTGCCAGCAGCGGCGGGACAGGGTCCTACACTGAAGCTTTCTTT
V: TRBV19; J: TRBJ2-7; D: .; size: .; CDR3: CASSPGLGNNEQYF; DNA: TGTGCCAGTAGTCCAGGGCTGGGCAACAACGAGCAGTACTTC
V: TRBV6-6; J: TRBJ1-1; D: .; size: .; CDR3: CASLWGVHTEAFF; DNA: TGTGCCTCGTTATGGGGGGTCCACACTGAAGCTTTCTTT
V: TRBV28; J: TRBJ2-1; D: TRBD2; size: .; CDR3: CASIPGGHNEQFF; DNA: TGTGCCAGTATCCCGGGAGGGCACAATGAGCAGTTCTTC
V: TRBV7-9; J: TRBJ1-2; D: TRBD1; size: .; CDR3: CSLGGNYGYTF; DNA: TGTTCCCTAGGGGGCAACTATGGCTACACCTTC
V: TRBV5-5; J: TRBJ1-1; D: TRBD1; size: .; CDR3: CASSLQGANTEAFF; DNA: TGTGCCAGCAGCTTGCAGGGGGCGAACACTGAAGCTTTCTTT
V: TRBV29-1; J: TRBJ1-4; D: .; size: few; CDR3: CSVRTGNEKLFF; DNA: TGCAGCGTTCGAACGGGGAATGAAAAACTGTTTTTT
V: TRBV6-5; J: TRBJ2-1; D: .; size: .; CDR3: CASSYGDKHEQFF; DNA: TGTGCCAGCAGTTACGGGGACAAGCATGAGCAGTTCTTC
V: TRBV5-6; J: TRBJ1-1; D: TRBD1; size: .; CDR3: CASSLWGGQGIHTEAFF; DNA: TGTGCCAGCAGCTTGTGGGGGGGACAGGGGATTCATACTGAAGCTTTCTTT
V: TRBV6-1; J: TRBJ2-5; D: TRBD1; size: .; CDR3: CASRGQGRETQYF; DNA: TGTGCCAGCAGGGGACAGGGGAGAGAGACCCAGTACTTC
V: TRBV30; J: TRBJ1-1; D: .; size: once; CDR3: CAWLAGAVLYTEAFF; DNA: TGTGCCTGGTTGGCGGGGGCTGTGTTATACACTGAAGCTTTCTTT
V: TRBV25-1; J: TRBJ2-7; D: TRBD1; size: .; CDR3: CASSESGQGNF; DNA: TGTGCCAGCAGTGAATCGGGACAGGGAAACTTC
V: TRBV30; J: TRBJ2-5; D: TRBD2; size: .; CDR3: CAWSFAGGMRETQYF; DNA: TGTGCCTGGAGCTTTGCGGGGGGGATGCGAGAGACCCAGTACTTC
V: TRBV4-1; J: TRBJ1-5; D: TRBD1; size: .; CDR3: CASSQVSGGSNQPQHF; DNA: TGCGCCAGCAGCCAAGTGTCAGGGGGGAGCAATCAGCCCCAGCATTTT
V: TRBV7-9; J: TRBJ1-1; D: .; size: .; CDR3: CASSSTGGNTEAFF; DNA: TGTGCCAGCAGCTCGACCGGGGGGAACACTGAAGCTTTCTTT
V: TRBV29-1; J: TRBJ1-6; D: .; size: .; CDR3: CSVLVQPNSPLHF; DNA: TGCAGCGTTTTGGTACAGCCTAATTCACCCCTCCACTTT
V: TRBV6-1; J: TRBJ2-3; D: .; size: .; CDR3: CASSERLGDSADTQYF; DNA: TGTGCCAGCAGTGAACGCTTGGGAGATTCGGCAGATACGCAGTATTTT
V: TRBV18; J: TRBJ1-1; D: .; size: .; CDR3: CASSPSTGGDTEAFF; DNA: TGTGCCAGCTCACCGTCGACGGGGGGCGACACTGAAGCTTTCTTT
V: TRBV20-1; J: TRBJ1-1; D: .; size: .; CDR3: CSASTGTEAFF; DNA: TGCAGTGCTAGTACCGGGACTGAAGCTTTCTTT
V: TRBV5-4; J: TRBJ1-2; D: .; size: .; CDR3: CASSFDTNYGYTF; DNA: TGTGCCAGCAGCTTTGACACAAACTATGGCTACACCTTC
V: TRBV14; J: TRBJ1-2; D: TRBD1; size: .; CDR3: CASSQQTGGSGYTF; DNA: TGTGCCAGCAGCCAGCAAACAGGGGGTAGTGGCTACACCTTC
V: TRBV9; J: TRBJ1-1; D: .; size: .; CDR3: CASSVESVRTEAFF; DNA: TGTGCCAGCAGCGTAGAATCGGTTCGGACTGAAGCTTTCTTT
V: TRBV5-1; J: TRBJ2-7; D: .; size: once; CDR3: CASSPDRRNYEQYF; DNA: TGCGCCAGCAGCCCCGACAGGCGGAACTACGAGCAGTACTTC
V: TRBV13; J: TRBJ1-3; D: TRBD1; size: .; CDR3: CASSLGTGDGNTIYF; DNA: TGTGCCAGCAGCTTAGGGACAGGGGATGGAAACACCATATATTTT
V: TRBV19; J: TRBJ2-1; D: .; size: .; CDR3: CASSPWRLERLYNEQFF; DNA: TGTGCCAGTAGTCCCTGGAGACTAGAACGTTTGTACAATGAGCAGTTCTTC
V: TRBV29-1; J: TRBJ2-5; D: TRBD2; size: .; CDR3: CSVAGLAGQETQYF; DNA: TGCAGCGTGGCGGGACTAGCGGGGCAAGAGACCCAGTACTTC
V: TRBV6-6; J: TRBJ2-7; D: .; size: .; CDR3: CASSFPSDNGEQYF; DNA: TGTGCCAGCAGTTTTCCATCGGACAACGGCGAGCAGTACTTC
V: TRBV7-9; J: TRBJ2-7; D: .; size: .; CDR3: CSSSLLSFGTGTGEQYF; DNA: TGTTCCAGCAGCTTACTGTCATTTGGTACAGGGACGGGCGAGCAGTACTTC
V: TRBV6-1; J: TRBJ2-6; D: .; size: .; CDR3: CASSEARLGDPGANVLTF; DNA: TGTGCCAGCAGTGAAGCGCGTCTCGGGGATCCTGGGGCCAACGTCCTGACTTTC
V: TRBV5-6; J: TRBJ2-7; D: .; size: few; CDR3: CASSDHRAHEQYF; DNA: TGTGCCAGCAGCGACCACAGGGCCCACGAGCAGTACTTC
V: TRBV5-1; J: TRBJ2-5; D: .; size: few; CDR3: CASSLATTGADPQYF; DNA: TGCGCCAGCAGCTTGGCCACAACTGGGGCAGATCCCCAGTACTTC
V: TRBV14; J: TRBJ2-1; D: .; size: .; CDR3: CASSPTTISYNEQFF; DNA: TGTGCCAGCAGCCCTACTACAATCTCCTACAATGAGCAGTTCTTC
V: TRBV9; J: TRBJ2-2; D: TRBD1; size: .; CDR3: CASSVQQGTGELFF; DNA: TGTGCCAGCAGCGTTCAACAGGGGACCGGGGAGCTGTTTTTT
V: TRBV10-2; J: TRBJ2-7; D: .; size: .; CDR3: CASSEWRAPYEQYF; DNA: TGCGCCAGCAGTGAGTGGAGGGCCCCCTACGAGCAGTACTTC
V: TRBV30; J: TRBJ2-2; D: TRBD2; size: .; CDR3: CAGSGANTGELFF; DNA: TGTGCCGGTAGCGGGGCGAACACCGGGGAGCTGTTTTTT
V: TRBV11-3; J: TRBJ1-2; D: TRBD1; size: .; CDR3: CASSFYRGGRGYTF; DNA: TGTGCCAGCAGCTTCTACAGGGGCGGACGTGGCTACACCTTC
V: TRBV6-6; J: TRBJ2-7; D: .; size: many; CDR3: CASSSSSGSEQYF; DNA: TGTGCCAGCAGTTCGAGTTCAGGTTCCGAGCAGTACTTC
V: TRBV5-6; J: TRBJ1-2; D: .; size: .; CDR3: CASSLSRISYGYTF; DNA: TGTGCCAGCAGCTTGTCCAGGATCTCCTATGGCTACACCTTC